This entry describes one TCR beta chain. V shed 7 bases and J shed 0 bases, with 11 bases lying between them. CDR3 length equals 14 residues. Germline V gives CDR1 KGHSH, CDR2 LQKENI. The data stem from a study of control samples from healthy donors and cancer patients. The protocol was immunoSEQ multiplex PCR, while the TCRdb copy is restricted to in-frame clones and leaves out a portion. Counted here are about 150,000 clones, roughly 93% occurring once; the ten biggest clones make up around 2.2%. The sequenced sample was blood. V is TRBV18 and J is TRBJ2-3, with D uncertain. The TCR originated in a man aged 45-65 years in good health. CDR3 loop: CASFPLSSTDTQYF. The CDR3 DNA reads TGTGCCAGCTTCCCTTTATCTAGCACAGATACGCAGTATTTT.